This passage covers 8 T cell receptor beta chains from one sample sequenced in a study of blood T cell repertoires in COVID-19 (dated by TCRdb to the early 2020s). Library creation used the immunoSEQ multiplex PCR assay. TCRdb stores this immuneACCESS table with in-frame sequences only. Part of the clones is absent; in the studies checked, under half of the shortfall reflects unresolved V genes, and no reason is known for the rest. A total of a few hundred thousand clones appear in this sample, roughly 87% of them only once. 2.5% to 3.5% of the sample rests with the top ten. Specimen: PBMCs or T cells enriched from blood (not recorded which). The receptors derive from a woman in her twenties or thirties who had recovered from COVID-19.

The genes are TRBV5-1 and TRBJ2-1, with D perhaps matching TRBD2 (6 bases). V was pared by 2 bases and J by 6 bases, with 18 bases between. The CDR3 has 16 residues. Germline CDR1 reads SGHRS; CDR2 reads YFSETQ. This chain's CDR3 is CASSFGPLGGSNEQFF. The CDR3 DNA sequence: TGCGCCAGCAGCTTCGGCCCACTCGGGGGTTCCAATGAGCAGTTCTTC.

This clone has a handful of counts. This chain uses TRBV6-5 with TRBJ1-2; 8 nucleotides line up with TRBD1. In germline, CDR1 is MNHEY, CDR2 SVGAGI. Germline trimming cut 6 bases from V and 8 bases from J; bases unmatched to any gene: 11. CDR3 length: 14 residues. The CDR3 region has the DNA TGTGCCAGCAGCCTTAGGACAGGGACGGGAGGCTACACCTTC. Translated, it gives CASSLRTGTGGYTF.

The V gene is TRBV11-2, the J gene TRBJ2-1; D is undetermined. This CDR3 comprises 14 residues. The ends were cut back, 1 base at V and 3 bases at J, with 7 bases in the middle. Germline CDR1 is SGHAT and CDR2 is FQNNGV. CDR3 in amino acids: CASSLGSSYNEQFF. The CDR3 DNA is TGTGCCAGCAGCTTAGGATCTAGCTACAATGAGCAGTTCTTC.

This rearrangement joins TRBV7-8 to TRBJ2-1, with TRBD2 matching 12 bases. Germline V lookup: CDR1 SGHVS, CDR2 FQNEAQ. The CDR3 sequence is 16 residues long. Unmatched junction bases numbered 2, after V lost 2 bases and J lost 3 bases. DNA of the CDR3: TGTGCCAGCAGCTTAATGGGACTAGCGGGCTACAATGAGCAGTTCTTC. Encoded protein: CASSLMGLAGYNEQFF.

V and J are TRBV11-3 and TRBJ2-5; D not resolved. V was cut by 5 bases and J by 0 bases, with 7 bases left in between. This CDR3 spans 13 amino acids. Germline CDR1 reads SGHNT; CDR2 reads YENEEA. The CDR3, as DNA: TGTGCCAGCAGCCAGCGCTACCAAGAGACCCAGTACTTC. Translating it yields CASSQRYQETQYF.

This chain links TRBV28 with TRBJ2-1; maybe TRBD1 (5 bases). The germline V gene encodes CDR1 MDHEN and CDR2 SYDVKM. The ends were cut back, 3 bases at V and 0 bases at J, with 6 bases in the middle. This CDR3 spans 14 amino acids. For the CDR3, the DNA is TGTGCCAGCAGTTTGACAGACTCCTACAATGAGCAGTTCTTC. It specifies CASSLTDSYNEQFF.

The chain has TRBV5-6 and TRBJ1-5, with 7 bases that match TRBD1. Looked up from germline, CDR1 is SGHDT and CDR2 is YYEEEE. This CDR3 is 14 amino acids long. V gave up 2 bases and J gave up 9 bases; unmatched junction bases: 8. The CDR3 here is CASSLQGFLGPQHF. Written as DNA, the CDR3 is TGTGCCAGCAGCTTACAGGGGTTCCTAGGGCCCCAGCATTTT.

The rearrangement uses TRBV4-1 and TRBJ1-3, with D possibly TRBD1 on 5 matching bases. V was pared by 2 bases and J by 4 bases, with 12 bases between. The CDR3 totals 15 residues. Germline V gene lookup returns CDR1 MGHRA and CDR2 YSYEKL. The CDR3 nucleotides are TGCGCCAGCAGCCAACACAGGTCGACGGGAAACACCATATATTTT. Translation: CASSQHRSTGNTIYF.